The 5 T cell receptor beta chains listed next were all sequenced from one sample in a study of blood T cell repertoires in COVID-19. Data came from immunoSEQ multiplex PCR; TCRdb stores just in-frame clones and leaves some out. The sample holds 200,000 to 300,000 clones, just under 90% seen once. The sample consisted of PBMCs or T cells enriched from blood (not recorded which). These receptors were taken from a woman aged 25 to 45 with acute COVID-19.

The rearrangement joins TRBV5-6 to TRBJ2-1; a weak D match, TRBD1 (5 bases). CDR1 and CDR2 from the germline V gene are SGHDT and YYEEEE. The ends were cut back, 2 bases at V and 7 bases at J, with 13 bases in the middle. This CDR3 is 14 amino acids long. CDR3 in DNA: TGTGCCAGCAGCTTCCGTCAGGGTCGTAATGAGCAGTTCTTC. Translation: CASSFRQGRNEQFF.

V usage is TRBV7-2 and J usage is TRBJ1-5; perhaps TRBD1 as D (5 bases). This CDR3 spans 15 amino acids. Germline V lookup: CDR1 SGHTA, CDR2 FQGNSA. V was pared by 5 bases and J by 7 bases, with 18 bases between. The CDR3, as DNA: TGTGCCAGCAGCGCCCAGGGAATAGTTAAGCAGCCCCAGCATTTT. This gives the protein CASSAQGIVKQPQHF.

The chain has TRBV3-1 (or the pseudogene TRBV3-2) and TRBJ1-3; no clear D. The V and J ends lost 1 base and 0 bases respectively, with 7 bases between them. The CDR3 has 15 amino acids. Looked up from germline, CDR1 is LGHDT and CDR2 is YNNKEL (reference sequence). CDR3 residues: CASSQGKSSGNTIYF. The CDR3 DNA reads as TGTGCCAGCAGCCAAGGCAAGAGCTCTGGAAACACCATATATTTT.

This rearrangement joins TRBV18 to TRBJ1-2; weak D call: TRBD1 (5 bases). Trimming took 3 bases from V and 4 from J, leaving 15 bases between them. Germline V lookup: CDR1 KGHSH, CDR2 LQKENI. The CDR3 covers 15 residues. CDR3 loop: CASSPVQQVFYGYTF. CDR3 DNA: TGTGCCAGCTCACCGGTTCAACAGGTCTTCTATGGCTACACCTTC.

This clone has only one observation. This chain uses TRBV15 with TRBJ1-4; 7 positions match TRBD1. The CDR3 length is 16 residues. Germline assignment: CDR1 LNHNV and CDR2 YYDKDF (reference sequence). V gave up 0 bases and J gave up 4 bases; unmatched junction bases: 5. The CDR3 here is CATSRDVTGFNEKLFF. The CDR3 nucleotides are TGTGCCACCAGCAGAGACGTGACAGGGTTTAATGAAAAACTGTTTTTT.